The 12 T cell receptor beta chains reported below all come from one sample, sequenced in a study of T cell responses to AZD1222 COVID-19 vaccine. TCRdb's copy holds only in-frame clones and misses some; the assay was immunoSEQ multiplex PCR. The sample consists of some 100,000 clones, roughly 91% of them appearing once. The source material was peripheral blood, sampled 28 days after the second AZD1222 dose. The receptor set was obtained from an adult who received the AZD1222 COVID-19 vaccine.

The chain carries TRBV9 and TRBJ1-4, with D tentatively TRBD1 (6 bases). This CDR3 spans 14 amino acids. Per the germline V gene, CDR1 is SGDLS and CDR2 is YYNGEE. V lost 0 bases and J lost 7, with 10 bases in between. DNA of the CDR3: TGTGCCAGCAGCGTAGCACAGGGAAGTGAAAAACTGTTTTTT. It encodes CASSVAQGSEKLFF.

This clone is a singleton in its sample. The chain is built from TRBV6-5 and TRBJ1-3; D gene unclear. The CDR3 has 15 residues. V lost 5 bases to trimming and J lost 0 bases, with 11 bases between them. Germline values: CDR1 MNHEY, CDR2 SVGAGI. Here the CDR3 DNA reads TGTGCCAGCAGTCCCCCTTTAGTCTCTGGAAACACCATATATTTT. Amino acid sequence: CASSPPLVSGNTIYF.

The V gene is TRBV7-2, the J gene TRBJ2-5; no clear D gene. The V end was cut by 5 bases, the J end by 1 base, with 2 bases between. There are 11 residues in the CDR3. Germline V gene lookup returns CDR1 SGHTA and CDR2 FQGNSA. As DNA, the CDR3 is TGTGCCAGCAGCCGCCAAGAGACCCAGTACTTC. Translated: CASSRQETQYF.

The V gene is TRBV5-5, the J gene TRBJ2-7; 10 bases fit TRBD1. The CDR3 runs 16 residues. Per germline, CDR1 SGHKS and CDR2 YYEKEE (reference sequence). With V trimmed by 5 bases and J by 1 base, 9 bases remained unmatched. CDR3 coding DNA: TGTGCCAGCAGGATACCCGGACAGGGGGGTTCCTACGAGCAGTACTTC. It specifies CASRIPGQGGSYEQYF.

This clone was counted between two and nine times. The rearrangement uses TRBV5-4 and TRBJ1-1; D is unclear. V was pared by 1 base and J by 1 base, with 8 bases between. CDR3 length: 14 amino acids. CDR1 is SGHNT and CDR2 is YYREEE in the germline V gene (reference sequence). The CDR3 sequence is CASSLYGGNTEAFF. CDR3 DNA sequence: TGTGCCAGCAGCTTGTACGGCGGGAACACTGAAGCTTTCTTT.

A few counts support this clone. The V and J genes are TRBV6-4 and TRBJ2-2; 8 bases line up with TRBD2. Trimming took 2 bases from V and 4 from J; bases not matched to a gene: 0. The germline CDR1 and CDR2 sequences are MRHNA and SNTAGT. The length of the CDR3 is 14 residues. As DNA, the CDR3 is TGTGCCAGCAGTGACGGGACTAGCACCGGGGAGCTGTTTTTT. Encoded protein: CASSDGTSTGELFF.

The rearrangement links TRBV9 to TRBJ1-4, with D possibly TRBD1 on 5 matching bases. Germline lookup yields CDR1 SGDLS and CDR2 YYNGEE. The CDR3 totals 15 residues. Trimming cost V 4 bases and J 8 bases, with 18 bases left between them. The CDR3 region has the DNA TGTGCCAGCAGCCCGGGTTTGGGGCTGGAAGAAAAACTGTTTTTT. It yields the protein CASSPGLGLEEKLFF.

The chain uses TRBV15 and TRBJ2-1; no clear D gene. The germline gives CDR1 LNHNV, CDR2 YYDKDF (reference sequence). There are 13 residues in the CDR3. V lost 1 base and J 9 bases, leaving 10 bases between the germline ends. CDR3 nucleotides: TGTGCCACCAGCAGAGGGGGTATTTTTGAGCAGTTCTTC. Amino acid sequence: CATSRGGIFEQFF.

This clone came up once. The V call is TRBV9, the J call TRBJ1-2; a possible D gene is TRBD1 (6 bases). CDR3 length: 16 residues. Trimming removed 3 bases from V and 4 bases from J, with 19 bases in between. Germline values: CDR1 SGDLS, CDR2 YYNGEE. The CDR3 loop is CASSAGLAGDGYGYTF. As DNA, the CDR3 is TGTGCCAGCAGCGCCGGCCTAGCAGGGGACGGCTATGGCTACACCTTC.

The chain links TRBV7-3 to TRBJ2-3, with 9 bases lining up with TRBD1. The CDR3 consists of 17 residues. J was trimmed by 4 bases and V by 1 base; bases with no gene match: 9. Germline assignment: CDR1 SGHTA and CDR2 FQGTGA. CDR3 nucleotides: TGTGCCAGCAGCTTAATCGCGGGACAGGGAATCGCAGATACGCAGTATTTT. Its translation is CASSLIAGQGIADTQYF.

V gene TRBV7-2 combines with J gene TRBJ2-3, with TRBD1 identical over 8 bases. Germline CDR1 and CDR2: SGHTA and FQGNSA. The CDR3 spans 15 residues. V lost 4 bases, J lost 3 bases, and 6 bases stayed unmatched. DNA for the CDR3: TGTGCCAGCAGCTCAGGACAGGGCCAAACAGATACGCAGTATTTT. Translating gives CASSSGQGQTDTQYF.

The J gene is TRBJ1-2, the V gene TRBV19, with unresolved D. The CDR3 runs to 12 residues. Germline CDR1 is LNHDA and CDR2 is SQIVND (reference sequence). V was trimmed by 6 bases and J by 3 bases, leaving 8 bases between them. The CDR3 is CASRSGDYGYTF. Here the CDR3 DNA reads TGTGCCAGTAGGTCTGGGGACTATGGCTACACCTTC.